This TCR beta chain was recovered during a study of cytomegalovirus exposure and HLA in healthy donors. Germline V gives CDR1 LNHNV, CDR2 YYDKDF (reference sequence). V lost 2 bases to trimming and J lost 8 bases; unmatched junction nucleotides: 12. CDR3 length: 15 amino acids. Comment on this clone: Antigen unknown.

Whole-study results and caveats: Later on, an analysis tied some 17,000 TCR beta sequences to HLA alleles at 0.05 false discovery rate. A list of approximately 160 TCR beta chains associated with cytomegalovirus was given. TCR beta chain V- and J-gene trimming was linked, in a later analysis, to a missense variant in DCLRE1C.

Primers: 60 Vbeta forward and 13 Jbeta reverse. Only in-frame clones appear in the TCRdb table, and some are missing; sequencing was by immunoSEQ multiplex PCR. The sample yields 150,000 to 200,000 clones, 82% seen once. The specimen sequenced was PBMCs. The chain has TRBV15 and TRBJ2-7; the match to TRBD1 covers 7 bases. This clonotype was obtained from a girl under 10 years old in good health and CMV-seropositive. The CDR3 reads CATSRRTGVTGQQYF. The CDR3 nucleotides are TGTGCCACCAGCAGACGAACAGGGGTTACTGGACAGCAGTACTTC.